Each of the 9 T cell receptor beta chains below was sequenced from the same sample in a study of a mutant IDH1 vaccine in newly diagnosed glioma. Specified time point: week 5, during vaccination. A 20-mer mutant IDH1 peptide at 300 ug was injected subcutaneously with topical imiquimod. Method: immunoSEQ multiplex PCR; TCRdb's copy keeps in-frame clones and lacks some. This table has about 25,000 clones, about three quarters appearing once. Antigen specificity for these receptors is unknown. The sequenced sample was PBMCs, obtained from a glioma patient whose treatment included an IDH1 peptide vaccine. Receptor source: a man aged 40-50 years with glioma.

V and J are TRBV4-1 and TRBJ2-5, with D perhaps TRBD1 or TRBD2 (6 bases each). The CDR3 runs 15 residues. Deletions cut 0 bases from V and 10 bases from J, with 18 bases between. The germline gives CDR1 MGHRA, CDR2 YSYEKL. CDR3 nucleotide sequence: TGCGCCAGCAGCCAAGACCCGAAGGGGGTCGGGAGCCAGTACTTC. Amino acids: CASSQDPKGVGSQYF.

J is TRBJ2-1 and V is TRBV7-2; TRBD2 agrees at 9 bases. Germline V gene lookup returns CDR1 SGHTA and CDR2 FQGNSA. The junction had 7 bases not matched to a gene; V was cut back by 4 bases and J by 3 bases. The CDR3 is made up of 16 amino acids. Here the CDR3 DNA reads TGTGCCAGCAGCTCGGACGGGACTAGCCTCTACAATGAGCAGTTCTTC. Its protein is CASSSDGTSLYNEQFF.

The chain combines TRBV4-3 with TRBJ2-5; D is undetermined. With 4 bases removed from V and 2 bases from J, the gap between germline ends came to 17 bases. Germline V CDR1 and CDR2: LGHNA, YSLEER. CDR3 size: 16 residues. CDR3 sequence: CASSPKGPALQETQYF. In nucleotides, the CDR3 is TGCGCCAGCAGCCCCAAGGGCCCCGCGCTACAAGAGACCCAGTACTTC.

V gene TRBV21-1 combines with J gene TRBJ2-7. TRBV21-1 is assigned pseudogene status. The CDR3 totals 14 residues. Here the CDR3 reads CASSKEVILYEQYV. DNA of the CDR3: TGTGCCAGCAGCAAAGAAGTAATCCTCTACGAGCAGTACGTC.

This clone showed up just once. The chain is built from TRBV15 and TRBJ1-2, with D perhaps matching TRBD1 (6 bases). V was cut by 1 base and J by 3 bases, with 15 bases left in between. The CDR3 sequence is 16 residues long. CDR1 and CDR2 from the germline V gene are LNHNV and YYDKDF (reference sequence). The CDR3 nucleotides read TGTGCCACCAGCAGAGGTACGAGTAGGGGGGACTATGGCTACACCTTC. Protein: CATSRGTSRGDYGYTF.

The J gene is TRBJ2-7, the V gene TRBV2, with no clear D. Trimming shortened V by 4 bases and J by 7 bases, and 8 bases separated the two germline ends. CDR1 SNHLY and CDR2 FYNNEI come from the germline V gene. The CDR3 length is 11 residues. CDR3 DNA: TGTGCCAGCAGTGGAGCGAGGGAGCAGTACTTC. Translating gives CASSGAREQYF. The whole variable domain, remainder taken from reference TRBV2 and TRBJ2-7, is EPEVTQTPSHQVTQMGQEVILRCVPISNHLYFYWYRQILGQKVEFLVSFYNNEISEKSEIFDDQFSVERPDGSNFTLKIRSTKLEDSAMYFCASSGAREQYFGPGTRLTVT.

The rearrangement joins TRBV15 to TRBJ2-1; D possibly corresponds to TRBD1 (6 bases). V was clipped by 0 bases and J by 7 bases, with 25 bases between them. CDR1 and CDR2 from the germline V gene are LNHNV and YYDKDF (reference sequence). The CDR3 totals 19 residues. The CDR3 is CATSRDFVVGGAAENEQFF. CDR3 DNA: TGTGCCACCAGCAGAGATTTTGTAGTAGGGGGTGCAGCTGAAAATGAGCAGTTCTTC.

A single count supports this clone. This chain's CDR3 is CASSESRVPKNIQYF. The CDR3 region has the DNA TGTGCCAGCAGTGAATCTCGGGTTCCCAAAAACATTCAGTACTTC. The chain carries TRBV6-1 and TRBJ2-4; D not certain. V was clipped by 2 bases and J by 2 bases, with 10 bases between them. This CDR3 spans 15 amino acids. Germline V gene data show CDR1 as MNHNS and CDR2 as SASEGT.

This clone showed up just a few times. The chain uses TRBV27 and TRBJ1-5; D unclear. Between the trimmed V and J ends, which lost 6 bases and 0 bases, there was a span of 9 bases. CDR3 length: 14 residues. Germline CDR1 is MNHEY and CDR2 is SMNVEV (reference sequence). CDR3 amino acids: CASRGPYSNQPQHF. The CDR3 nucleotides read TGTGCCAGCAGAGGACCTTATAGCAATCAGCCCCAGCATTTT.